A selection of T cell receptor beta chains follows, all from one sample in a study of Graves' ophthalmopathy and Graves' hyperthyroidism. TCRdb analysed the multiplex PCR reads with MiXCR anew, one entry per CDR3 protein. The sample holds over 40,000 distinct CDR3 sequences, about 50% seen once. The sample comprised peripheral blood. Receptor source: an adult man with Graves' ophthalmopathy. Each CDR3 is given without its conserved first and last residue.

V gene: TRBV9; CDR3 protein: ASSGTGTGRESTG
V gene: TRBV2; CDR3 protein: ASSGLGTNYDYT
V gene: TRBV5-1; CDR3 protein: ASSLAGGAQGEQF
V gene: TRBV19; CDR3 protein: ASTPDTEAF
V gene: TRBV18; CDR3 protein: ASSPGAVLNEKLF
V gene: TRBV7-6; CDR3 protein: ASSLGYTEDGYT
V gene: TRBV2; CDR3 protein: AGQRDTGAF
V gene: TRBV6-1; CDR3 protein: ASSKEIRDRGGTQY
V gene: TRBV5-6; CDR3 protein: ASSLLGTGDQPQH
V gene: TRBV6-8; CDR3 protein: ASIRAVCTDTQF
V gene: TRBV6-5; CDR3 protein: ASNEQGTNYGYT
V gene: TRBV20-1; CDR3 protein: SLGQDTEAF
V gene: TRBV3-1; CDR3 protein: ASSYPGTGNEKLF
V gene: TRBV4-2; CDR3 protein: ASSQGGGNSHEQY
V gene: TRBV2; CDR3 protein: ATQRGGGLGTEAF
V gene: TRBV24-1; CDR3 protein: ATSDPRRGGGEQF
V gene: TRBV9; CDR3 protein: ASSVGVEQF
V gene: TRBV5-1; CDR3 protein: ASSFQSATGELF
V gene: TRBV7-2; CDR3 protein: ASSPGTGPSYEQY